The next 30 T cell receptor beta chains were all read from a single sample in a study of CD8+ T cells in alopecia areata. Treatment in this sample: oral pan-JAK inhibitor, 5-10 mg twice daily. cDNA prepared by RNA extraction and subsequent reverse transcription served as the template for sequencing. Only in-frame clones appear in the TCRdb table, and some are missing; sequencing was by immunoSEQ multiplex PCR. This table has 150,000 to 200,000 clones, about three fifths appearing once. Material: CD4+ T cells sorted from blood, obtained at approximately week 49, from a patient treated with tofacitinib. These receptors were collected from a human donor with alopecia areata.

The chain couples TRBV4-3 to TRBJ2-7; TRBD1 might be the D (5 bases). Trimming took 5 bases from V and 0 from J, leaving 8 bases between them. There are 13 residues in the CDR3. Germline V lookup: CDR1 LGHNA, CDR2 YSLEER. The CDR3 DNA is TGCGCCAGCAGCTCCCAGGGCTCCTACGAGCAGTACTTC. Protein sequence: CASSSQGSYEQYF.

J is TRBJ1-2 and V is TRBV5-1, with 8 bases aligning to TRBD1. The J segment lost 6 bases and the V segment lost 1 base, leaving 5 bases of the junction unmatched. The germline gives CDR1 SGHRS, CDR2 YFSETQ. This CDR3 has 14 residues. CDR3 nucleotides: TGCGCCAGCAGCTTGCAACAGGGGGACGATGGCTACACCTTC. It encodes CASSLQQGDDGYTF. The full variable domain, completed using reference TRBV5-1 and TRBJ1-2, is KAGVTQTPRYLIKTRGQQVTLSCSPISGHRSVSWYQQTPGQGLQFLFEYFSETQRNKGNFPGRFSGRQFSNSRSEMNVSTLELGDSALYLCASSLQQGDDGYTFGSGTRLTVV.

The V call is TRBV27, the J call TRBJ1-5; TRBD1 might be the D (5 bases). Germline CDR1 is MNHEY and CDR2 is SMNVEV (reference sequence). V lost 6 bases, J lost 4 bases, and 16 bases lay in between. The CDR3 has 15 residues. CDR3 coding DNA: TGTGCCAGCAGCAAGGGCTGGGGGGGGAATCAGCCCCAGCATTTT. Amino acid sequence: CASSKGWGGNQPQHF.

The chain has TRBV7-2 and TRBJ2-5; D ambiguous. The DNA end lines up better with TRBJ2-7; the J call may be wrong. From germline, CDR1 is SGHTA and CDR2 FQGNSA. The CDR3 is 11 residues long. DNA of the CDR3: TGTGCCAGCAGCTACTACTACGAGCAGTACTTC. Its translation is CASSYYYEQYF.

The J gene is TRBJ1-1, the V gene TRBV29-1; weak D call: TRBD1 (5 bases). Germline-derived CDR1 and CDR2 are SQVTM and ANQGSEA. Trimming removed 5 bases at V and 0 bases at J, with 10 bases between. This CDR3 spans 13 amino acids. The DNA of the CDR3 is TGCAGCGTTCCCGACAGATTGAACACTGAAGCTTTCTTT. Translating gives CSVPDRLNTEAFF.

The chain is built from TRBV7-2 and TRBJ1-6; the D gene is possibly TRBD1 (5 bases). This CDR3 has 18 amino acids. V was cut by 1 base and J by 6 bases, with 19 bases left in between. The germline CDR1 and CDR2 sequences are SGHTA and FQGNSA. The CDR3 DNA is TGTGCCAGCAGCTTAGTCCAGCACGGGTCGGGGGGTAATTCACCCCTCCACTTT. This encodes CASSLVQHGSGGNSPLHF.

This clone was counted between two and nine times. J is TRBJ1-2 and V is TRBV27; 10 bases line up with TRBD1. The CDR3 is made up of 13 amino acids. Germline loops: CDR1 MNHEY, CDR2 SMNVEV (reference sequence). The junction had 1 base not matched to a gene; V was cut back by 3 bases and J by 6 bases. CDR3 sequence reads: CASSFGQGDGYTF. CDR3 DNA sequence: TGTGCCAGCAGTTTCGGACAGGGGGATGGCTACACCTTC.

This rearrangement joins TRBV4-3 to TRBJ1-2, with TRBD1 matching 10 bases. CDR3 length: 15 residues. Germline CDR1 LGHNA, CDR2 YSLEER. Trimming removed 0 bases from V and 3 bases from J; junction bases left unmatched: 1. The CDR3 DNA reads TGCGCCAGCAGCCAAGAAGGGACAGGGGACTATGGCTACACCTTC. Its protein product is CASSQEGTGDYGYTF.

The CDR3 loop reads CSFTSGGSNEQFF. In nucleotides, the CDR3 is TGCAGCTTTACTAGCGGGGGGTCGAATGAGCAGTTCTTC. V gene TRBV29-1 combines with J gene TRBJ2-1; 12 bases agree with TRBD2. The CDR3 loop spans 13 amino acids. After removal of 8 bases from V and 7 bases from J, the junction contained 6 bases not matched to a gene. CDR1 is SQVTM, CDR2 ANQGSEA, per germline.

This clone was observed a handful of times. This rearrangement joins TRBV5-1 to TRBJ2-3; D is uncertain. The CDR3 loop spans 12 amino acids. Trimming stripped 1 base from V and 2 bases from J, with 2 bases between. CDR1 is SGHRS and CDR2 is YFSETQ in the germline V gene. CDR3 DNA sequence: TGCGCCAGCAGCTTGCCCACAGATACGCAGTATTTT. Protein product: CASSLPTDTQYF.

This clone has just one count. The chain employs TRBV2 and TRBJ1-2; 8 bases map to TRBD1. Losses at the gene ends were 0 bases for V and 11 bases for J; bases not matched to a gene: 8. From germline, CDR1 is SNHLY and CDR2 FYNNEI. CDR3 length: 14 amino acids. This chain's CDR3 is CASSEAYRGTEYTF. The CDR3 nucleotides are TGTGCCAGCAGTGAAGCTTACAGGGGGACGGAGTACACCTTC.

The rearrangement links TRBV30 to TRBJ1-1; perhaps TRBD1 as D (6 bases). Germline CDR1 reads GTSNPN; CDR2 reads SVGIG (reference sequence). The CDR3 sequence is 12 residues long. V was clipped by 7 bases and J by 5 bases, with 14 bases between them. The CDR3 bases are TGTGCCTCGACGACAGGAGGGACTGAAGCTTTCTTT. Amino acid sequence: CASTTGGTEAFF. Full variable domain (rest looked up from reference TRBV30 and TRBJ1-1): SQTIHQWPATLVQPVGSPLSLECTVEGTSNPNLYWYRQAAGRGLQLLFYSVGIGQISSEVPQNLSASRPQDRQFILSSKKLLLSDSGFYLCASTTGGTEAFFGQGTRLTVV.

The chain employs TRBV7-9 and TRBJ2-2; D is undetermined. In germline, CDR1 is SEHNR, CDR2 FQNEAQ (reference sequence). V was trimmed by 3 bases and J by 5 bases, leaving 10 bases between them. The CDR3 totals 14 residues. CDR3 in amino acids: CASSFRQLTGELFF. The DNA for the CDR3 is TGTGCCAGCAGCTTCCGGCAGCTTACCGGGGAGCTGTTTTTT. Filled out from reference TRBV7-9 and TRBJ2-2, the complete variable domain reads DTGVSQNPRHKITKRGQNVTFRCDPISEHNRLYWYRQTLGQGPEFLTYFQNEAQLEKSRLLSDRFSAERPKGSFSTLEIQRTEQGDSAMYLCASSFRQLTGELFFGEGSRLTVL.

This chain's CDR3 is CSVATLLTGELFF. The CDR3 coding sequence is TGCAGCGTTGCTACCCTTCTCACCGGGGAGCTGTTTTTT. The chain joins TRBV29-1 to TRBJ2-2; no firm D call. CDR1 is SQVTM, CDR2 ANQGSEA, per germline. Trimming cost V 4 bases and J 4 bases, with 10 bases left between them. CDR3 size: 13 residues.

The chain joins TRBV29-1 to TRBJ1-1; unclear D gene. The CDR3 loop spans 12 amino acids. Germline CDR1 reads SQVTM; CDR2 reads ANQGSEA. The CDR3, as DNA: TGCGCCGCACTGAATTTGAACACTGAAGCTTTCTTT. The encoded protein is CAALNLNTEAFF. The entire variable domain, with the rest obtained from reference TRBV29-1 and TRBJ1-1, is as follows: SAVISQKPSRDICQRGTSLTIQCQVDSQVTMMFWYRQQPGQSLTLIATANQGSEATYESGFVIDKFPISRPNLTFSTLTVSNMSPEDSSIYLCAALNLNTEAFFGQGTRLTVV.

The chain couples TRBV2 to TRBJ1-2; the D gene is possibly TRBD1 (5 bases). The CDR3 loop spans 13 amino acids. Trimming shortened V by 6 bases and J by 4 bases, and 12 bases separated the two germline ends. Germline-derived CDR1 and CDR2 are SNHLY and FYNNEI. The CDR3 DNA reads as TGTGCCAGCAGGGGGACCGGTAGCTATGGCTACACCTTC. As protein: CASRGTGSYGYTF. Looking up the rest from reference TRBV2 and TRBJ1-2 gives the full variable domain: EPEVTQTPSHQVTQMGQEVILRCVPISNHLYFYWYRQILGQKVEFLVSFYNNEISEKSEIFDDQFSVERPDGSNFTLKIRSTKLEDSAMYFCASRGTGSYGYTFGSGTRLTVV.

This chain links TRBV30 with TRBJ1-6; D is ambiguous. The CDR3 contains 12 residues. Per the germline V gene, CDR1 is GTSNPN and CDR2 is SVGIG (reference sequence). Deletions cut 4 bases from V and 8 bases from J, with 9 bases between. The CDR3 loop is CAWTLRDSPLHF. CDR3 in DNA: TGTGCCTGGACTCTGCGAGATTCACCCCTCCACTTT.

A few counts support this clone. Germline is not matched at one junction end, which may reflect a read error. The V call is TRBV9, the J call TRBJ2-1; possibly TRBD1 or TRBD2 for D (6 bases each). The germline gives CDR1 SGDLS, CDR2 YYNGEE. The CDR3 totals 17 residues. As DNA, the CDR3 is TGTGCCAGCAGCGTAGCAGGGACGGGGGCCTCCTACAGTGAGCAGTTCTTC. The encoded protein is CASSVAGTGASYSEQFF.

The chain employs TRBV7-3 and TRBJ2-3; D is unclear. This CDR3 contains 13 residues. Germline CDR1 is SGHTA and CDR2 is FQGTGA. Trimming removed 5 bases from V and 7 bases from J, with 13 bases in between. The CDR3 is CASSPRGSNTQYF. DNA of the CDR3: TGTGCCAGCAGCCCCCGAGGAAGTAATACGCAGTATTTT. Together with reference TRBV7-3 and TRBJ2-3, the CDR3 gives the full variable domain: GAGVSQTPSNKVTEKGKYVELRCDPISGHTALYWYRQSLGQGPEFLIYFQGTGAADDSGLPNDRFFAVRPEGSVSTLKIQRTERGDSAVYLCASSPRGSNTQYFGPGTRLTVL.

In this sample, this clone turned up a few times. The CDR3 DNA is TGTGCCAGCAGCTTAGTGGGACACTCCTATAATTCACCCCTCCACTTT. Protein product: CASSLVGHSYNSPLHF. The chain has TRBV7-8 and TRBJ1-6; D is perhaps TRBD1 (6 bases). CDR1 and CDR2 from the germline V gene are SGHVS and FQNEAQ. The length of the CDR3 is 16 residues. V lost 1 base, J lost 0 bases, and 7 bases lay in between.

Written as DNA, the CDR3 is TGCAGCGTTGGGGGATACAATGAGCAGTTCTTC. Amino acid sequence: CSVGGYNEQFF. The chain is built from TRBV29-1 and TRBJ2-1; D is unresolved. Germline values: CDR1 SQVTM, CDR2 ANQGSEA. V shed 4 bases and J shed 4 bases, with 5 bases lying between them. The CDR3 contains 11 residues.

The rearrangement joins TRBV30 to TRBJ1-2, with D perhaps matching TRBD1 (6 bases). Trimming took 0 bases from V and 8 from J, leaving 25 bases between them. In germline, CDR1 is GTSNPN, CDR2 SVGIG (reference sequence). This CDR3 comprises 17 residues. CDR3 in amino acids: CAWSVASYGVQGGGYTF. CDR3 nucleotides: TGTGCCTGGAGTGTAGCCAGTTACGGTGTACAGGGAGGGGGCTACACCTTC.

The chain uses TRBV15 and TRBJ1-2; tentative D call: TRBD1 (6 bases). CDR1 is LNHNV and CDR2 is YYDKDF in the germline V gene (reference sequence). This CDR3 contains 16 residues. V lost 4 bases, J lost 2 bases, and 17 bases lay in between. This chain's CDR3 is CATSKDEGERNYGYTF. DNA of the CDR3: TGTGCCACCAGCAAGGACGAGGGGGAGCGGAACTATGGCTACACCTTC.

The chain is built from TRBV7-2 and TRBJ2-3; no definite D call. The V end was cut by 2 bases, the J end by 0 bases, with 6 bases between. Germline V gene lookup returns CDR1 SGHTA and CDR2 FQGNSA. The CDR3 spans 14 residues. The CDR3 sequence: CASSLRRSTDTQYF. The CDR3 DNA is TGTGCCAGCAGCTTAAGGCGTAGCACAGATACGCAGTATTTT.

The CDR3 protein is CAWSALPSTGELFF. The CDR3 DNA is TGTGCCTGGAGTGCCCTCCCTTCAACCGGGGAGCTGTTTTTT. The chain combines TRBV30 with TRBJ2-2; D is unclear. CDR1 GTSNPN and CDR2 SVGIG come from the germline V gene (reference sequence). This CDR3 region has 14 residues. Between the trimmed V and J ends, which lost 1 base and 5 bases, there was a span of 11 bases.

V is TRBV29-1 and J is TRBJ2-1, with D possibly being TRBD1 or TRBD2 (6 bases each). The CDR3 loop spans 15 amino acids. V was pared by 4 bases and J by 1 base, with 14 bases between. Looked up from germline, CDR1 is SQVTM and CDR2 is ANQGSEA. The CDR3 reads CSVVGGTLSYNEQFF. The CDR3 nucleotides read TGCAGCGTTGTTGGCGGGACACTTTCCTACAATGAGCAGTTCTTC.

This clone was counted a single time. This chain uses TRBV7-8 with TRBJ2-7; D possibly uses TRBD1 or TRBD2 (6 bases each). Germline loops: CDR1 SGHVS, CDR2 FQNEAQ. Between the trimmed V and J ends, which lost 0 bases and 7 bases, there was a span of 16 bases. The CDR3 has 15 amino acids. CDR3 DNA sequence: TGTGCCAGCAGCTTAGCGAGGGGGGCCCCACGGGAGCAGTACTTC. This translates into CASSLARGAPREQYF.

V is TRBV4-2 and J is TRBJ2-3; TRBD2 might be the D (7 bases). The V and J ends lost 0 bases and 1 base respectively, with 11 bases between them. Germline V gene data show CDR1 as LGHNA and CDR2 as YNFKEQ. The CDR3 length is 16 residues. The CDR3 loop is CASSQEGGAGTDTQYF. CDR3 nucleotide sequence: TGTGCCAGCAGCCAAGAAGGGGGGGCTGGCACAGATACGCAGTATTTT.

The chain carries TRBV5-1 and TRBJ1-1, with D tentatively TRBD1 (5 bases). CDR1 and CDR2 (germline): SGHRS, YFSETQ. The CDR3 consists of 16 residues. Deletions cut 3 bases from V and 3 bases from J, with 18 bases between. CDR3 sequence (DNA): TGCGCCAGCAGCTCCAGGTCGGCAGGGAGGGACACTGAAGCTTTCTTT. It is translated as CASSSRSAGRDTEAFF.

This clone came up once. This chain joins TRBV6-5 and TRBJ1-1; D might be TRBD1 (6 bases). The germline V and J ends were trimmed by 5 bases and 1 base, with 11 bases remaining between them. Germline V gene data show CDR1 as MNHEY and CDR2 as SVGAGI. CDR3 length: 14 amino acids. The CDR3 loop reads CASSERQENTEAFF. The CDR3 bases are TGTGCCAGCAGTGAAAGACAGGAGAACACTGAAGCTTTCTTT.